This T cell receptor (beta chain) was captured by sequencing in a study of T cells in Graves' hyperthyroidism and ophthalmopathy. About the research overall: Prior to any treatment, at the point of initial diagnosis, peripheral blood was collected.

The CDR3 length is 14 residues. Germline values: CDR1 DFQATT, CDR2 SNEGSKA (reference sequence). V was clipped by 5 bases and J by 3 bases; unmatched bases: 8. This clonotype has ten or more counts. Its matching antigen is unknown. Broader study findings: Blood shared most expanded thyroid clonotypes above 0.001. A model built on 13 V-J features separated ophthalmopathy from stable hyperthyroidism.

RNA transcripts served as the template for amplifying TCR beta CDR3 regions. TCR CDR3 regions were first amplified by RT-PCR with HTBI primers. TCRdb redid the calling of the multiplex PCR reads with MiXCR, one entry per CDR3 protein. The sample consists of about half a million distinct CDR3 sequences, around a quarter of them appearing once. The specimen was blood. This receptor was taken from a young woman with Graves' ophthalmopathy. This chain links TRBV20-1 with TRBJ1-1; 8 nucleotides match TRBD1. CDR3 nucleotides: TGCAGTGCTCCAAGAATGACAGGGGACACTGAAGCTTTCTTT. It yields the protein CSAPRMTGDTEAFF.